The 28 T cell receptor beta chains reported below all come from one sample, sequenced in a study of OX40 agonist ivuxolimab in advanced cancers. Here immunoSEQ multiplex PCR was the method, and the copy in TCRdb shows in-frame clones only, minus some. Of roughly 100,000 clones detected, 90% to 95% appear once; the ten largest clones hold around 0.28%. Sequencing used CD4+ or CD8+ T cells sorted from blood, obtained in a trial of the OX40 agonist ivuxolimab. All receptors come from an adult with an advanced solid tumor such as melanoma, head and neck, liver or kidney cancer.

This clone was seen more than once but under ten times. Additional DNA sequences in this sample encode the identical CDR3. V is TRBV11-3 and J is TRBJ1-1; D ambiguous. Deletions cut 1 base from V and 2 bases from J, with 5 bases between. The CDR3 is 13 amino acids. Germline lookup yields CDR1 SGHNT and CDR2 YENEEA. The CDR3 is CASSLVSNTEAFF. Written as DNA, the CDR3 is TGTGCCAGCAGCTTAGTCAGTAACACTGAAGCTTTCTTT.

The V gene is TRBV6-5, the J gene TRBJ1-2; possibly TRBD1 for D (5 bases). This CDR3 region has 12 residues. V lost 8 bases to trimming and J lost 5 bases, with 12 bases between them. From germline, CDR1 is MNHEY and CDR2 SVGAGI. CDR3 sequence reads: CASGTALYGYTF. In DNA form, the CDR3 reads TGTGCCAGCGGGACCGCTTTATATGGCTACACCTTC.

The chain has TRBV5-1 and TRBJ2-2; 10 bases align to TRBD2. After removal of 0 bases from V and 5 bases from J, the junction contained 10 bases not matched to a gene. The germline V gene encodes CDR1 SGHRS and CDR2 YFSETQ. The CDR3 runs to 18 residues. The CDR3 protein is CASSLAPPSGSGTGELFF. CDR3 coding DNA: TGCGCCAGCAGCTTGGCCCCTCCTAGCGGGAGTGGAACCGGGGAGCTGTTTTTT. Using reference TRBV5-1 and TRBJ2-2 for the parts outside the CDR3, the full variable domain is KAGVTQTPRYLIKTRGQQVTLSCSPISGHRSVSWYQQTPGQGLQFLFEYFSETQRNKGNFPGRFSGRQFSNSRSEMNVSTLELGDSALYLCASSLAPPSGSGTGELFFGEGSRLTVL.

In DNA form, the CDR3 reads TGCAGCGTGGGGGAAACCGGGGAGCTGTTTTTT. This sequence encodes CSVGETGELFF. The J gene is TRBJ2-2, the V gene TRBV29-1; possibly TRBD1 or TRBD2 for D (5 bases each). The V and J ends lost 6 bases and 5 bases respectively, with 7 bases between them. There are 11 residues in the CDR3. CDR1 is SQVTM, CDR2 ANQGSEA, per germline.

V gene TRBV29-1 combines with J gene TRBJ2-1, with TRBD1 matching 10 bases. The CDR3 totals 16 residues. Germline CDR1 reads SQVTM; CDR2 reads ANQGSEA. As DNA, the CDR3 is TGCACCACCTTGACCCCCGGGACAGGGGTAGGCAATGAGCAGTTCTTC. Protein: CTTLTPGTGVGNEQFF.

The chain joins TRBV28 to TRBJ1-5, with 7 nucleotides matching TRBD1. The CDR3 runs to 17 residues. V lost 5 bases to trimming and J lost 4 bases; unmatched junction nucleotides: 14. Germline CDR1 MDHEN, CDR2 SYDVKM. The DNA for the CDR3 is TGTGCCAGCAGTCTAACTGCGACAGGGTGGGGGAATCAGCCCCAGCATTTT. It yields the protein CASSLTATGWGNQPQHF.

This sequence joins TRBV27 and TRBJ1-6; maybe TRBD1 (5 bases). The germline V and J ends were trimmed by 5 bases and 9 bases, with 20 bases remaining between them. Germline V gene lookup returns CDR1 MNHEY and CDR2 SMNVEV (reference sequence). The CDR3 sequence is 16 residues long. The CDR3: CASSLYAGGVFSPLHF. In DNA, the CDR3 is TGTGCCAGCAGTCTTTATGCGGGGGGAGTTTTTTCACCCCTCCACTTT.

The chain has TRBV18 and TRBJ2-1, with TRBD1 matching 9 bases. Germline V lookup: CDR1 KGHSH, CDR2 LQKENI. V lost 0 bases to trimming and J lost 7 bases; unmatched junction nucleotides: 7. The CDR3 is made up of 16 amino acids. CDR3: CASSPPTGGFDNEQFF. In DNA, the CDR3 is TGTGCCAGCTCACCACCGACAGGGGGGTTTGATAATGAGCAGTTCTTC.

The rearrangement uses TRBV9 and TRBJ1-4; D is ambiguous. This CDR3 has 15 amino acids. V was cut by 0 bases and J by 2 bases, with 8 bases left in between. The germline V gene encodes CDR1 SGDLS and CDR2 YYNGEE. The CDR3 DNA sequence: TGTGCCAGCAGCGTAGACCCCACCACTAATGAAAAACTGTTTTTT. It translates to CASSVDPTTNEKLFF.

This clone came up once. The chain links TRBV7-3 to TRBJ1-2, with a possible D match to TRBD1 (6 bases). Germline CDR1 and CDR2: SGHTA and FQGTGA. CDR3 size: 16 residues. Trimming removed 0 bases from V and 7 bases from J, with 18 bases in between. CDR3 sequence reads: CASSLTRGWGALGYTF. The CDR3 DNA follows: TGTGCCAGCAGCTTAACGCGTGGATGGGGGGCTCTTGGCTACACCTTC.

This chain connects TRBV4-2 to TRBJ1-4; D remains ambiguous. This CDR3 is 11 amino acids long. Between the trimmed V and J ends, which lost 1 base and 7 bases, there was a span of 1 base. Germline V CDR1 and CDR2: LGHNA, YNFKEQ. Written as DNA, the CDR3 is TGTGCCAGCAGCCAAGCTGAAAAACTGTTTTTT. Translated: CASSQAEKLFF.

The chain employs TRBV4-1 and TRBJ1-5; D is uncertain. CDR1 and CDR2 (germline): MGHRA, YSYEKL. Trimming removed 4 bases from V and 0 bases from J, with 10 bases in between. The CDR3 loop spans 15 amino acids. In DNA, the CDR3 is TGCGCCAGCAGCCCCCCCGGATCTAGCAATCAGCCCCAGCATTTT. Its protein product is CASSPPGSSNQPQHF.

The rearrangement links TRBV7-9 to TRBJ1-2; maybe TRBD1 (6 bases). Deletions cut 6 bases from V and 8 bases from J, with 16 bases between. Germline CDR1 and CDR2: SEHNR and FQNEAQ (reference sequence). The CDR3 extends over 13 amino acids. CDR3 loop: CASSLAGVGGYTF. As DNA, the CDR3 is TGTGCCAGCAGTCTAGCAGGGGTCGGGGGCTACACCTTC.

The V gene is TRBV19, the J gene TRBJ1-1, with 7 nucleotides matching TRBD1. Trimming removed 5 bases from V and 6 bases from J; junction bases left unmatched: 12. This CDR3 is 15 amino acids long. Germline loops: CDR1 LNHDA, CDR2 SQIVND (reference sequence). The DNA for the CDR3 is TGTGCCAGTAGTCCCGACAGGGAGGTACGCGCTGAAGCTTTCTTT. Translating gives CASSPDREVRAEAFF. Variable domain in full (rest from reference TRBV19 and TRBJ1-1): DGGITQSPKYLFRKEGQNVTLSCEQNLNHDAMYWYRQDPGQGLRLIYYSQIVNDFQKGDIAEGYSVSREKKESFPLTVTSAQKNPTAFYLCASSPDREVRAEAFFGQGTRLTVV.

The chain links TRBV19 to TRBJ1-5; weak D call: TRBD1 (5 bases). The CDR3 is 12 residues long. Germline V gene lookup returns CDR1 LNHDA and CDR2 SQIVND (reference sequence). Trimming removed 8 bases at V and 7 bases at J, with 12 bases between. The DNA of the CDR3 is TGTGCCAGTGGAGGGGTGTACCAGCCCCAGCATTTT. This codes for CASGGVYQPQHF.

The chain combines TRBV5-1 with TRBJ1-5; 7 nucleotides agree with TRBD1. The CDR3 loop spans 13 amino acids. Germline trimming cut 4 bases from V and 5 bases from J; bases unmatched to any gene: 3. Germline V lookup: CDR1 SGHRS, CDR2 YFSETQ. CDR3: CASSVDRDQPQHF. CDR3 nucleotide sequence: TGCGCCAGCAGCGTTGACAGGGATCAGCCCCAGCATTTT.

The V call is TRBV28, the J call TRBJ2-7; D is perhaps TRBD1 or TRBD2 (5 bases each). CDR3 length equals 16 residues. The germline V gene has CDR1 MDHEN and CDR2 SYDVKM. The V end lost 2 bases, the J end lost 0 bases, and 14 bases lay between the germline ends. In nucleotides, the CDR3 is TGTGCCAGCAGTTTAGGTGGGACCGCCAGCTCCTACGAGCAGTACGTC. Protein product: CASSLGGTASSYEQYV.

The genes are TRBV11-2 and TRBJ1-6; D not certain. Trimming removed 4 bases at V and 7 bases at J, with 17 bases between. Germline CDR1 SGHAT, CDR2 FQNNGV. CDR3 size: 16 residues. CDR3 region: CASSSLGGPLNSPLHF. In DNA form, the CDR3 reads TGTGCCAGCAGCTCCTTAGGAGGGCCTTTGAATTCACCCCTCCACTTT.

The chain combines TRBV18 with TRBJ1-2; D is undetermined. Germline V gene lookup returns CDR1 KGHSH and CDR2 LQKENI. The CDR3 loop spans 14 amino acids. The germline V and J ends were trimmed by 2 bases and 4 bases, with 11 bases remaining between them. The CDR3 nucleotides are TGTGCCAGCTCACCAAGGGCGGAGATCTATGGCTACACCTTC. Translating it yields CASSPRAEIYGYTF.

The V call is TRBV5-4, the J call TRBJ1-4, with D possibly TRBD1 on 6 matching bases. Looked up from germline, CDR1 is SGHNT and CDR2 is YYREEE (reference sequence). This CDR3 is built from 13 residues. V was trimmed by 4 bases and J by 8 bases, leaving 12 bases between them. CDR3 sequence: CASSLTGREKLFF. The CDR3 nucleotides are TGTGCCAGCAGCCTAACAGGGAGGGAAAAACTGTTTTTT.

CDR3 amino acids: CASSQKGQLYEKLFF. Here the CDR3 DNA reads TGCGCCAGCAGCCAGAAGGGACAGTTGTATGAAAAACTGTTTTTT. V gene TRBV4-3 combines with J gene TRBJ1-4; TRBD1 aligns across 7 bases. The length of the CDR3 is 15 residues. The V and J ends lost 3 bases and 6 bases, in that order; junction bases with no gene match: 7. Germline values: CDR1 LGHNA, CDR2 YSLEER.

J is TRBJ2-1 and V is TRBV7-8; 9 bases line up with TRBD2. The CDR3 runs to 18 residues. Trimming at V came to 0 bases and at J to 5 bases, leaving 11 bases not matched to a gene. Germline V gene data show CDR1 as SGHVS and CDR2 as FQNEAQ. CDR3 residues: CASSLAPGLASRNNEQFF. DNA for the CDR3: TGTGCCAGCAGCTTAGCGCCGGGACTAGCTTCGAGGAACAATGAGCAGTTCTTC.

The V call is TRBV5-4, the J call TRBJ1-4; TRBD1 agrees at 7 bases. This CDR3 contains 14 residues. With 4 bases clipped from V and 7 bases from J, the junction kept 7 bases outside the gene matches. The germline gives CDR1 SGHNT, CDR2 YYREEE (reference sequence). The CDR3 region is CASSRPGQREKLFF. CDR3 bases: TGTGCCAGCAGCCGACCGGGACAGCGTGAAAAACTGTTTTTT.

The rearrangement links TRBV30 to TRBJ1-2; no definite D call. Trimming stripped 2 bases from V and 3 bases from J, with 7 bases between. The germline gives CDR1 GTSNPN, CDR2 SVGIG (reference sequence). The CDR3 totals 12 residues. The CDR3 loop reads CAWSHGYYGYTF. CDR3 nucleotide sequence: TGTGCCTGGAGTCATGGGTACTATGGCTACACCTTC.

This chain joins TRBV7-9 and TRBJ2-3; D unclear. V was shortened by 5 bases and J by 0 bases, with 9 bases between the two germline ends. CDR1 is SEHNR and CDR2 is FQNEAQ in the germline V gene (reference sequence). The CDR3 contains 14 residues. CDR3: CASSLGTSTDTQYF. The DNA for the CDR3 is TGTGCCAGCAGCCTCGGAACTAGCACAGATACGCAGTATTTT.

The rearrangement links TRBV4-2 to TRBJ2-6, with TRBD2 identical over 9 bases. Germline V gene data show CDR1 as LGHNA and CDR2 as YNFKEQ. This CDR3 region has 18 residues. V dropped 3 bases and J dropped 0; count of bases not matched to a gene: 6. The CDR3 spells CASSHLAGDYSGANVLTF. The CDR3 bases are TGTGCCAGCAGCCATTTAGCGGGGGACTACTCTGGGGCCAACGTCCTGACTTTC.

J is TRBJ1-1 and V is TRBV5-4; 8 bases agree with TRBD1. Germline CDR1 is SGHNT and CDR2 is YYREEE (reference sequence). CDR3 size: 14 residues. V lost 6 bases to trimming and J lost 4 bases; unmatched junction nucleotides: 8. In DNA, the CDR3 is TGTGCCAGCACCCGGACAGGGAGAGGCACTGAAGCTTTCTTT. This codes for CASTRTGRGTEAFF.

The chain is built from TRBV5-1 and TRBJ2-6, with 10 bases that match TRBD2. There are 20 residues in the CDR3. Unmatched junction bases numbered 13, after V lost 4 bases and J lost 0 bases. Per germline, CDR1 SGHRS and CDR2 YFSETQ. The CDR3 here is CASSLRRTSGTYSGANVLTF. The CDR3, as DNA: TGCGCCAGCAGCCTCCGCCGAACTAGCGGGACATACTCTGGGGCCAACGTCCTGACTTTC.